This TCR beta chain was retrieved from a study of blood T cell repertoires in COVID-19. The protocol was immunoSEQ multiplex PCR, while the TCRdb copy is restricted to in-frame clones and leaves out a portion. The sample lists 200,000 or so clones; over 75% were seen once. V was clipped by 2 bases and J by 0 bases, with 20 bases between them. Germline V gene sequence: CDR1 SEHNR, CDR2 FQNEAQ (reference sequence). This CDR3 is built from 18 residues. The chain carries TRBV7-9 and TRBJ2-7; TRBD1 might be the D (6 bases). The source of this sequence is a person between 70 and 80 years old with COVID-19, enrolled during active disease. The material sequenced was peripheral blood. The CDR3 sequence: CASSLSAGDLVFSYEQYF. The CDR3 region has the DNA TGTGCCAGCAGCTTAAGTGCAGGGGATTTAGTTTTCTCCTACGAGCAGTACTTC.